These 18 T cell receptor beta chains were all obtained from the same sample, sequenced in a study of human thymus T cells (dated by TCRdb to about 2020). Library prep was done by the immunoSEQ multiplex PCR assay. TCRdb limited this immuneACCESS table to in-frame rearrangements with V and J called. A share of clones is missing; checked studies link under half to unresolved V genes, and the rest is unexplained. The sample data list some 46,000 clones, and around 93% of these were observed just once. Jointly, the top ten make up under 0.2% of the sample. The specimen sequenced was blood. The source of these receptors is a girl under three years old with a congenital heart defect but otherwise immunologically healthy.

V usage is TRBV28 and J usage is TRBJ1-1; D is possibly TRBD1 (5 bases). V was trimmed by 6 bases and J by 9 bases, leaving 14 bases between them. Germline-derived CDR1 and CDR2 are MDHEN and SYDVKM. The CDR3 covers 12 residues. CDR3 region: CASRPLRTQAFF. CDR3 in DNA: TGTGCCAGCAGGCCCCTAAGGACACAAGCTTTCTTT.

The V call is TRBV4-2, the J call TRBJ2-3; TRBD2 is a possible D gene (5 bases). CDR1 is LGHNA and CDR2 is YNFKEQ in the germline V gene. The CDR3 covers 15 residues. V was pared by 2 bases and J by 5 bases, with 14 bases between. In DNA form, the CDR3 reads TGTGCCAGCAGCCAATTTGAGAGGGAAATAGATACGCAGTATTTT. Residues: CASSQFEREIDTQYF.

The rearrangement uses TRBV11-2 and TRBJ1-3; D might be TRBD1 (5 bases). V lost 6 bases and J lost 4, with 16 bases in between. CDR3 length equals 15 residues. CDR1 SGHAT and CDR2 FQNNGV come from the germline V gene. The DNA for the CDR3 is TGTGCCAGCAGTTCAGGTGGGGCGAGCGGAAACACCATATATTTT. Its protein is CASSSGGASGNTIYF.

This chain joins TRBV11-2 and TRBJ2-5; D unclear. The CDR3 has 12 amino acids. Germline loops: CDR1 SGHAT, CDR2 FQNNGV. Deletions cut 5 bases from V and 6 bases from J, with 10 bases between. This chain's CDR3 is CASSAPGQTQYF. In DNA form, the CDR3 reads TGTGCCAGCAGCGCCCCTGGGCAGACCCAGTACTTC.

This clone was recorded only once. This sequence joins TRBV2 and TRBJ1-4; D gene unclear. The CDR3 has 12 residues. Trimming stripped 7 bases from V and 7 bases from J, with 10 bases between. CDR1 is SNHLY, CDR2 FYNNEI, per germline. CDR3 residues: CASTRTVEKLFF. CDR3 nucleotide sequence: TGTGCCAGCACCAGAACCGTTGAAAAACTGTTTTTT. The whole variable domain, remainder taken from reference TRBV2 and TRBJ1-4, is EPEVTQTPSHQVTQMGQEVILRCVPISNHLYFYWYRQILGQKVEFLVSFYNNEISEKSEIFDDQFSVERPDGSNFTLKIRSTKLEDSAMYFCASTRTVEKLFFGSGTQLSVL.

J is TRBJ2-7 and V is TRBV18; tentatively, D is TRBD2 (6 bases). Per the germline V gene, CDR1 is KGHSH and CDR2 is LQKENI. Trimming took 4 bases from V and 2 from J, leaving 18 bases between them. The CDR3 covers 16 residues. CDR3 coding DNA: TGTGCCAGCTCACTAGGGGCGCCGGGAGAAGCCTACGAGCAGTACTTC. Translation: CASSLGAPGEAYEQYF.

V is TRBV9 and J is TRBJ2-1; TRBD2 matches 9 bases. The V gene end was trimmed by 0 bases and the J gene end by 7 bases; junction bases not matched to a gene: 8. This CDR3 contains 16 residues. Germline values: CDR1 SGDLS, CDR2 YYNGEE. The CDR3 sequence is CASSVVAGAGKNEQFF. Written as DNA, the CDR3 is TGTGCCAGCAGCGTAGTAGCGGGAGCCGGTAAAAATGAGCAGTTCTTC.

The CDR3 DNA reads TGCGCCAGCAGTCCGCCCCAGACGTCAAATGAGCAGTTCTTC. Protein: CASSPPQTSNEQFF. The rearrangement joins TRBV5-1 to TRBJ2-1; unclear D gene. This CDR3 contains 14 residues. V lost 5 bases and J 7 bases, leaving 16 bases between the germline ends. Germline lookup yields CDR1 SGHRS and CDR2 YFSETQ.

The chain carries TRBV29-1 and TRBJ2-1; the D is unclear. CDR1 is SQVTM and CDR2 is ANQGSEA in the germline V gene. The length of the CDR3 is 11 residues. Trimming pared 2 bases from V and 7 bases from J, leaving 6 bases between. Here the CDR3 DNA reads TGCAGCGTTGAAAAAATGAATGAGCAGTTCTTC. This translates into CSVEKMNEQFF.

The J gene is TRBJ2-3, the V gene TRBV4-1; possibly TRBD2 for D (5 bases). The CDR3 runs 16 residues. V was pared by 0 bases and J by 4 bases, with 14 bases between. Per germline, CDR1 MGHRA and CDR2 YSYEKL. The CDR3: CASSQEGRDRADTQYF. CDR3 in DNA: TGCGCCAGCAGCCAAGAAGGCCGGGATCGGGCAGATACGCAGTATTTT.

The V call is TRBV14, the J call TRBJ2-1; 10 bases align to TRBD2. The CDR3 sequence is 15 residues long. V was pared by 5 bases and J by 8 bases, with 9 bases of the junction left unmatched. Germline CDR1 reads SGHDN; CDR2 reads FVKESK. The CDR3 nucleotides read TGTGCCAGCAGCGCTCCGGGACTAGCGCAATATGAGCAGTTCTTC. This sequence encodes CASSAPGLAQYEQFF.

The J gene is TRBJ1-1, the V gene TRBV29-1, with D uncertain. V shed 6 bases and J shed 1 base, with 12 bases lying between them. CDR3 length: 13 residues. The germline CDR1 and CDR2 sequences are SQVTM and ANQGSEA. The CDR3 bases are TGCAGCGTAGGCGAAGGGTGGAACACTGAAGCTTTCTTT. Residues: CSVGEGWNTEAFF. Variable domain in full (rest from reference TRBV29-1 and TRBJ1-1): SAVISQKPSRDICQRGTSLTIQCQVDSQVTMMFWYRQQPGQSLTLIATANQGSEATYESGFVIDKFPISRPNLTFSTLTVSNMSPEDSSIYLCSVGEGWNTEAFFGQGTRLTVV.

As for this clone: One end of the junction fails to match germline, which may point to a read error. This chain links TRBV30 with TRBJ2-2; D is perhaps TRBD2 (5 bases). Germline V gives CDR1 GTSNPN, CDR2 SVGIG (reference sequence). The CDR3 has 13 residues. CDR3 sequence (DNA): TGTGCCGGGAGCTGGACGAACACCGGGGAGCTGTTTTTT. It specifies CAGSWTNTGELFF.

The chain joins TRBV7-3 to TRBJ2-5; 11 bases fit TRBD2. The V segment lost 2 bases and the J segment 4 bases; nucleotides outside the gene matches: 3. This CDR3 is 15 amino acids long. Germline lookup yields CDR1 SGHTA and CDR2 FQGTGA. Here the CDR3 DNA reads TGTGCCAGCAGCTTAGGCCTAGCGGGAGGAGAGACCCAGTACTTC. This translates into CASSLGLAGGETQYF.

J is TRBJ1-2 and V is TRBV21-1. TRBV21-1 is flagged as a pseudogene. The CDR3 contains 10 residues. The CDR3 sequence is CASRCRGYTF. In DNA, the CDR3 is TGTGCCAGCAGATGCCGGGGCTACACCTTC.

This clone has a single count. This chain connects TRBV7-2 to TRBJ2-1, with D possibly matching TRBD1 (5 bases). The CDR3 has 15 amino acids. With 0 bases removed from V and 9 bases from J, the gap between germline ends came to 15 bases. Germline loops: CDR1 SGHTA, CDR2 FQGNSA. The CDR3 DNA is TGTGCCAGCAGCTTAGCCGGGCCCCGAAGGGGTGAGCAGTTCTTC. Residues: CASSLAGPRRGEQFF.

The V and J genes are TRBV30 and TRBJ1-2, with D unresolved. The V end was cut by 7 bases, the J end by 8 bases, with 14 bases between. Germline assignment: CDR1 GTSNPN and CDR2 SVGIG (reference sequence). The CDR3 is 11 residues long. CDR3 protein: CASPVSSGYTF. Here the CDR3 DNA reads TGTGCCTCCCCGGTCAGCTCCGGCTACACCTTC.

The chain links TRBV18 to TRBJ2-7; TRBD1 aligns across 7 bases. With 3 bases clipped from V and 3 bases from J, the junction kept 17 bases outside the gene matches. The V gene's germline CDR1 is KGHSH and CDR2 LQKENI. The CDR3 has 18 amino acids. The CDR3 region has the DNA TGTGCCAGCTCACCTAAGGGGGCAGGGGCTCACTCGTACTACGAGCAGTACTTC. It yields the protein CASSPKGAGAHSYYEQYF.